This T cell receptor beta chain was profiled in a study of metastatic and nonmetastatic thyroid tumors. Prior to thyroid surgery, none of the patients had received any treatment. CDR3 length equals 14 residues. Germline V gene data show CDR1 as SGHRS and CDR2 as YFSETQ. Trimming took 2 bases from V and 8 from J; bases not matched to a gene: 5. This clone occurred many times. Using MiXCR, TCRdb re-called clones from the PCR reads. The table includes more than 10,000 clones, roughly 21% detected once. V usage is TRBV5-1 and J usage is TRBJ1-4; TRBD1 matches 8 bases. Sequenced sample: adjacent normal tissue. The source is a female donor with papillary thyroid cancer or a benign thyroid nodule (not recorded which). Some clones in this sample may be carry-over from other donors' samples. The CDR3 coding sequence is TGCGCCAGCAGCTTCACAGGGGGGAGCGAAAAACTGTTTTTT. It translates to CASSFTGGSEKLFF.